This T cell receptor beta chain was captured in a study of vaccination effects on CD4 cells after COVID-19. Whole-study context: Post-vaccine sampling occurred a median 72 days after the second dose. Whole-study results and caveats: Cross-reactivity toward common cold coronaviruses was confined to only 1 of 255 vaccine-induced clones in healthy vaccinees. Marked clonal contraction was seen in infection- and vaccine-induced clones late after vaccination.

TCRdb's table, derived via immunoSEQ multiplex PCR, lists solely in-frame clones and lacks some. This sample has about 61,000 clones, with around 78% found just once. Ahead of sequencing, the ViraFEST assay grew antigen-specific CD4+ T cells using viral peptide pools. The culture ran for approximately 11 days before CD4+ T cells were isolated. Each participant was given two doses of one vaccine (BNT162b2 or mRNA-1273). A remark on this clone: Its antigen is not identified.

Germline CDR1 LNHDA, CDR2 SQIVND (reference sequence). The CDR3 loop spans 13 amino acids. Deletions cut 6 bases from V and 0 bases from J, with 5 bases between. This receptor was obtained from a human donor who received a COVID-19 vaccine. The sample was CD4+ T cells from PBMCs cultured with HCoV-229E spike peptides, taken after COVID-19 vaccination. This chain joins TRBV19 and TRBJ1-4; D unresolved. Written as DNA, the CDR3 is TGTGCCAGTAGGCCCACAACTAATGAAAAACTGTTTTTT. Translation: CASRPTTNEKLFF.